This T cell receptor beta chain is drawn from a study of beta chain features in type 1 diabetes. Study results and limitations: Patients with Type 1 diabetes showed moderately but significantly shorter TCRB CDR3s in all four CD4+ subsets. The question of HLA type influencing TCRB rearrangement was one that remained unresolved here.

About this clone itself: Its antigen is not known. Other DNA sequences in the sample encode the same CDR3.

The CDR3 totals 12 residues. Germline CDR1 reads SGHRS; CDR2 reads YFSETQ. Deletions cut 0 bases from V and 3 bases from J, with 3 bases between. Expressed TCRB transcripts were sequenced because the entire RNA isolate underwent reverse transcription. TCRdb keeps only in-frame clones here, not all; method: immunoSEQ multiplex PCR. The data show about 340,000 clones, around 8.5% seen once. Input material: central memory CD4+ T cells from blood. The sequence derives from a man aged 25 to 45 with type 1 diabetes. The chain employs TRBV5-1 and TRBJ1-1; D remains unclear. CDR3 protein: CASSLADTEAFF. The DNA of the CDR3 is TGCGCCAGCAGCTTGGCCGACACTGAAGCTTTCTTT.